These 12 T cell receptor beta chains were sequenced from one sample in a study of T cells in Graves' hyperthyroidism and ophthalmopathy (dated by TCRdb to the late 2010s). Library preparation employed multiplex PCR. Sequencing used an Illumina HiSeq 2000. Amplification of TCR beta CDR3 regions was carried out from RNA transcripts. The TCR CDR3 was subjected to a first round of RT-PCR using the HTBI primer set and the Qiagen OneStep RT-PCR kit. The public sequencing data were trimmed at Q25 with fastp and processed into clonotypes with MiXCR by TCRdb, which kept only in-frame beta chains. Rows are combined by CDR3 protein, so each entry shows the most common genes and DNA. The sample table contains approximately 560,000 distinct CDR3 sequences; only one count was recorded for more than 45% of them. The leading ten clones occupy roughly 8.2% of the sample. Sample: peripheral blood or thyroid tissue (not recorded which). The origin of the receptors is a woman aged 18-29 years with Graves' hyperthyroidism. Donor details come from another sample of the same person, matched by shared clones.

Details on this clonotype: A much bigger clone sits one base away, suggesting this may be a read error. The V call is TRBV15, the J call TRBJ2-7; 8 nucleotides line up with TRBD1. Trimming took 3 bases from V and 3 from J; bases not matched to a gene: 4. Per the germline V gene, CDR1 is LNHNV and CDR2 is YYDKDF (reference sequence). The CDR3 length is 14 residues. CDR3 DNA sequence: TGTGCCACCAGCAGTGACAGGGGATACTACGAGCAGTACTTC. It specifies CATSSDRGYYEQYF.

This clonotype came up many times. CDR3 nucleotide sequence: TGTGCCAGCAGTGTACGGGGGAGGGCCCGGTGGGCCCAGTACTTC. Encoded protein: CASSVRGRARWAQYF. The chain employs TRBV25-1 and TRBJ2-5, with 7 bases fitting TRBD2. The germline V gene encodes CDR1 MGHDK and CDR2 SYGVNS. The ends lost 4 bases at V and 9 bases at J; junction bases unmatched: 14. This CDR3 spans 15 amino acids.

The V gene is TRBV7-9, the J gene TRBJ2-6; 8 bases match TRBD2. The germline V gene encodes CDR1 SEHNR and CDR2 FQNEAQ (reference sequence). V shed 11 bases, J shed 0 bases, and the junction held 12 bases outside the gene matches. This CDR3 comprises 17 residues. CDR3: CASRGGRRYSGANVLTF. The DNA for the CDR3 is TGTGCCTCCCGGGGGGGCAGGCGGTACTCTGGGGCCAACGTCCTGACTTTC.

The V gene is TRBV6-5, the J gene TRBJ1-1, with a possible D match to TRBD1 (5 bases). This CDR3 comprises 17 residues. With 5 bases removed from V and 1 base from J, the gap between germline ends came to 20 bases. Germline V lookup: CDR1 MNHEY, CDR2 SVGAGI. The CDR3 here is CASSPPDGATTNTEAFF. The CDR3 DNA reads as TGTGCCAGCAGTCCTCCCGATGGGGCAACAACGAACACTGAAGCTTTCTTT.

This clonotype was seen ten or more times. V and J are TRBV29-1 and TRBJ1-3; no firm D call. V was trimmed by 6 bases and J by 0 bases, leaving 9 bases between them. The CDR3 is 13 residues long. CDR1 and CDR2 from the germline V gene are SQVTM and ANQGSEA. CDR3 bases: TGCAGCGTCCTCAGCAACTCTGGAAACACCATATATTTT. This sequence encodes CSVLSNSGNTIYF.

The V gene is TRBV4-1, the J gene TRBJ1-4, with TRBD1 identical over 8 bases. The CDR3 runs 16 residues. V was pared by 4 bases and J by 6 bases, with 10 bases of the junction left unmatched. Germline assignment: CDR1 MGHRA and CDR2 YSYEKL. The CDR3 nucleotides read TGCGCCAGCAGCCCTCAGGGGGCGGGTCAGGATGAAAAACTGTTTTTT. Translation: CASSPQGAGQDEKLFF.

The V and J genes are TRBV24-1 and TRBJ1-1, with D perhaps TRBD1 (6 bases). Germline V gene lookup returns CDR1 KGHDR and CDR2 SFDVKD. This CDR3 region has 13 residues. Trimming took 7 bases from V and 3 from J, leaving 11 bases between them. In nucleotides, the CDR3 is TGTGCCACCAGCCAGACAGGAGACACTGAAGCTTTCTTT. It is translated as CATSQTGDTEAFF.

The CDR3 reads CASSLRAGQVSPSNQPQHF. The DNA of the CDR3 is TGTGCCAGCAGCTTAAGGGCCGGACAGGTTTCCCCTAGCAATCAGCCCCAGCATTTT. The chain couples TRBV7-2 to TRBJ1-5, with 7 bases identical to TRBD1. V trimming: 2 bases; J trimming: 0 bases; junction bases outside the gene matches: 13. The germline gives CDR1 SGHTA, CDR2 FQGNSA. The CDR3 has 19 residues.

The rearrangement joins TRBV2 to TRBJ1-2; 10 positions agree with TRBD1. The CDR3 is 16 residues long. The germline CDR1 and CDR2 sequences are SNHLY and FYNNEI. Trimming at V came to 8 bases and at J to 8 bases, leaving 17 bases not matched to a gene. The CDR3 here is CASSTYSGTGVGGYTF. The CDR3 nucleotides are TGTGCCAGCTCAACATATTCCGGGACAGGGGTTGGCGGCTACACCTTC.

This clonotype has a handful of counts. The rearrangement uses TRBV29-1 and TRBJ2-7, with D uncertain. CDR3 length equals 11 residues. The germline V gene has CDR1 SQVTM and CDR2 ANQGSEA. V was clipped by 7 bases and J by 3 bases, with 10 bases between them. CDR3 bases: TGCAGCGCCCTGACGGGCTACGAGCAGTACTTC. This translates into CSALTGYEQYF.

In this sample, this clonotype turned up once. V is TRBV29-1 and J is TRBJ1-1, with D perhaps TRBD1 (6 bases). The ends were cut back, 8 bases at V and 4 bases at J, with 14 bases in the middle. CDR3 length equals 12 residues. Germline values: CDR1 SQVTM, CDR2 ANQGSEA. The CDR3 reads CSWDRQATEAFF. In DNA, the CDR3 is TGCAGCTGGGACCGACAGGCCACTGAAGCTTTCTTT.

The CDR3 region is CASSLGNSGPRGYTF. Written as DNA, the CDR3 is TGCGCCAGCAGCTTGGGGAACTCAGGGCCGAGAGGCTACACCTTC. V and J are TRBV5-1 and TRBJ1-2, with D possibly TRBD1 on 5 matching bases. With 0 bases removed from V and 8 bases from J, the gap between germline ends came to 17 bases. In germline, CDR1 is SGHRS, CDR2 YFSETQ. The CDR3 consists of 15 residues.